The next 9 T cell receptor beta chains were all read from a single sample in a study of spatial heterogeneity in lung cancer. Time point meaning: sample taken at primary tumor resection. TCRdb analysed the 5' RACE reads with MiXCR anew, one entry per CDR3 protein. Of 30,000 to 40,000 distinct CDR3 sequences in the sample, around 5.2% are singletons; the top ten hold roughly 25%. The specimen was PBMCs, collected at surgery. The receptor set was obtained from a female donor with early-stage non-small cell lung cancer.

This sequence joins TRBV6-1 and TRBJ2-5; TRBD2 agrees at 10 bases. There are 16 residues in the CDR3. Germline V gives CDR1 MNHNS, CDR2 SASEGT. V shed 4 bases and J 3 bases; nucleotides not matched to a gene: 8. CDR3 amino acids: CASSVGGGTSEETQYF. The CDR3 DNA reads as TGTGCCAGCAGTGTAGGAGGGGGGACTAGCGAAGAGACCCAGTACTTC.

The chain carries TRBV10-2 and TRBJ2-5; TRBD1 matches 7 bases. J gave up 4 bases and V 6 bases, and 5 bases lay outside the gene matches. The CDR3 contains 13 residues. Germline assignment: CDR1 WSHSY and CDR2 SAAADI. CDR3 nucleotides: TGCGCCAGCAGACTAGGGGGCCGAGAGACCCAGTACTTC. Its translation: CASRLGGRETQYF.

In this sample, this clonotype turned up many times. CDR3 DNA: TGTGCCAGCCGACCGAGTCTCAATCAGCCCCAGCATTTT. The encoded protein is CASRPSLNQPQHF. The rearrangement uses TRBV6-5 and TRBJ1-5; D remains unclear. Trimming took off 8 bases at V and 3 bases at J, with 11 bases between the two ends. This CDR3 spans 13 amino acids. Per germline, CDR1 MNHEY and CDR2 SVGAGI.

This clonotype was seen a handful of times. The V and J genes are TRBV3-1 and TRBJ2-5; D is unclear. The germline V and J ends were trimmed by 6 bases and 7 bases, with 9 bases remaining between them. CDR3 length: 11 amino acids. Germline V lookup: CDR1 LGHDT, CDR2 YNNKEL (reference sequence). The DNA for the CDR3 is TGTGCCAGCAGACGTGTAGGGACCCAGTACTTC. This codes for CASRRVGTQYF.

This clonotype is classed as medium-sized (0.01 to 0.1%). The genes are TRBV6-4 and TRBJ2-3; 8 bases are a match to TRBD2. From germline, CDR1 is MRHNA and CDR2 SNTAGT. The CDR3 is made up of 14 amino acids. V lost 3 bases, J lost 1 base, and 0 bases stayed unmatched. CDR3 sequence reads: CASSERGGTDTQYF. For the CDR3, the DNA is TGTGCCAGCAGTGAGCGGGGGGGCACAGATACGCAGTATTTT.

The V gene is TRBV28, the J gene TRBJ2-6, with TRBD1 identical over 10 bases. The CDR3 contains 19 residues. V was clipped by 8 bases and J by 0 bases; unmatched bases: 13. In germline, CDR1 is MDHEN, CDR2 SYDVKM. CDR3 sequence (DNA): TGTGCCAGCGATCCGGGACAGGGGTTATTACACTCTGGGGCCAACGTCCTGACTTTC. Translating it yields CASDPGQGLLHSGANVLTF.

This clonotype was counted a few times. The chain has TRBV5-4 and TRBJ2-5; no clear D gene. V was shortened by 4 bases and J by 5 bases, with 12 bases between the two germline ends. CDR1 is SGHNT and CDR2 is YYREEE in the germline V gene (reference sequence). CDR3 length: 13 amino acids. CDR3 region: CASSLTTRETQYF. DNA for the CDR3: TGTGCCAGCAGCCTCACCACCAGGGAGACCCAGTACTTC.

There are many counts of this clonotype. This chain connects TRBV9 to TRBJ1-2; D remains ambiguous. Germline CDR1 reads SGDLS; CDR2 reads YYNGEE. The CDR3 is 15 residues long. The V end was cut by 3 bases, the J end by 8 bases, with 20 bases between. The CDR3 region has the DNA TGTGCCAGCAGCGCTACTCAAGGAACTTCTTTCGGCTACACCTTC. Residues: CASSATQGTSFGYTF.

A few counts support this clonotype. The V call is TRBV11-3, the J call TRBJ2-1; 7 nucleotides align to TRBD2. V shed 5 bases, J shed 7 bases, and the junction held 17 bases outside the gene matches. The CDR3 has 17 amino acids. Germline CDR1 SGHNT, CDR2 YENEEA. CDR3 DNA: TGTGCCAGCAGCGGATTTGGCCCCGGGACTACTTTTAATGAGCAGTTCTTC. Encoded protein: CASSGFGPGTTFNEQFF.